This paragraph reports one T cell receptor beta chain. The record originates from a study of CD8+ T cells in alopecia areata. Study context: Each day, treated patients took oral tofacitinib twice, at 5 to 10 mg per dose.

The CDR3 length is 14 residues. Germline CDR1 is GTSNPN and CDR2 is SVGIG (reference sequence). Trimming cost V 1 base and J 1 base; bases outside gene matches: 2. Extracted RNA was reverse transcribed into cDNA, the sequencing template. Produced via immunoSEQ multiplex PCR; TCRdb's table is partial and in-frame only. In the table there are over 150,000 clones, roughly 59% of which are singletons. V usage is TRBV30 and J usage is TRBJ1-1, with 8 bases identical to TRBD1. This material consisted of CD4+ T cells sorted from blood, taken at week 0. The sequence was obtained from a human donor with alopecia areata. DNA for the CDR3: TGTGCCTGGAGTGCGGGACAGGCGAACACTGAAGCTTTCTTT. Translated: CAWSAGQANTEAFF.